This TCR beta chain was profiled in a study of blood T cells in healthy people across ages. The CDR3 totals 14 residues. Germline lookup yields CDR1 SGHTA and CDR2 FQGNSA. V was clipped by 7 bases and J by 0 bases, with 10 bases between them. Together with a sample-barcoded 5' primer, a J-beta primer mix was included in a second PCR lasting roughly 7 to 11 cycles. Every cDNA molecule bore a tag from a template-switch adaptor containing 12 random nucleotides. One entry per CDR3 protein results from TCRdb running MiXCR on the 5' RACE reads. The sample contains 650,000 to 800,000 distinct CDR3 sequences, roughly 44% of which appear only once.

The chain carries TRBV7-2 and TRBJ1-5; D call uncertain. This clonotype was obtained from a man between 60 and 75 years old in good health. The specimen sequenced was blood. DNA for the CDR3: TGTGCCAGCACCGATCTGAGTAGCAATCAGCCCCAGCATTTT. Translated, it gives CASTDLSSNQPQHF.